This T cell receptor beta chain originates from a study of spatial heterogeneity in lung cancer. One entry per CDR3 protein results from TCRdb running MiXCR on the 5' RACE reads. The sample holds about 85,000 distinct CDR3 sequences, 15% to 20% seen once. Time point specified: sample taken at primary tumor resection. Unsorted whole RNA of tumor, nontumor lung or frozen PBMC was sequenced. V lost 8 bases and J lost 5; bases outside the gene matches: 7. This CDR3 spans 15 amino acids. Germline CDR1 is MNHEY and CDR2 is SMNVEV (reference sequence). The sample consisted of PBMCs, taken at surgery. The receptor was derived from a male donor with early-stage non-small cell lung cancer. This chain joins TRBV27 and TRBJ1-6; 9 nucleotides match TRBD1. The chain's CDR3 is CASRHGQGNNSPLHF. For the CDR3, the DNA is TGTGCCAGCCGCCACGGACAGGGGAATAATTCACCCCTCCACTTT.